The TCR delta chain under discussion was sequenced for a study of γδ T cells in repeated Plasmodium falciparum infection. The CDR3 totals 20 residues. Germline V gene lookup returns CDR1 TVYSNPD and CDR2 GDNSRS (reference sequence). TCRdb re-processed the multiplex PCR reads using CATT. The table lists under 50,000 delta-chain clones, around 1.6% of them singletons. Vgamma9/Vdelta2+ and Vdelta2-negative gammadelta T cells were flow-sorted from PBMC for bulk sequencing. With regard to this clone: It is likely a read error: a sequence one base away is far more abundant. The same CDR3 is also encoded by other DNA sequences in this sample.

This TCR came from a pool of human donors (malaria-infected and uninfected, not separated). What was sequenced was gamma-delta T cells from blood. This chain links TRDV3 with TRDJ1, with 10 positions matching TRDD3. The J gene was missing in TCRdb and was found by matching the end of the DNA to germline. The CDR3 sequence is CAFKVWVGFLRLGDADKLIF. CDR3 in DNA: TGCGCCTTTAAAGTCTGGGTCGGCTTCCTTAGACTGGGGGATGCCGATAAACTCATCTTT. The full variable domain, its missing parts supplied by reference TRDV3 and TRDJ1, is CDKVTQSSPDQTVASGSEVVLLCTYDTVYSNPDLFWYRIRPDYSFQFVFYGDNSRSEGADFTQGRFSVKHILTQKAFHLVISPVRTEDSATYYCAFKVWVGFLRLGDADKLIFGKGTRVTVEP.